This paragraph reports one TCR beta chain. Germline CDR1 SGHRS, CDR2 YFSETQ. The CDR3 totals 16 residues. With 0 bases removed from V and 1 base from J, the gap between germline ends came to 13 bases. Sequencing used immunoSEQ multiplex PCR; TCRdb keeps in-frame clones, though not all of them. The profile shows fewer than 130,000 clones, roughly 90% of them singletons. These data originate in a study of T cell changes during pregnancy in multiple sclerosis. The chain combines TRBV5-1 with TRBJ2-5, with D perhaps matching TRBD2 (5 bases). The sample in question was peripheral blood, obtained after pregnancy. This TCR came from a female donor with multiple sclerosis, enrolled in a pregnancy study. This CDR3 reads CASSLDSSGFQETQYF. In nucleotides, the CDR3 is TGCGCCAGCAGCTTGGATAGTTCGGGATTCCAAGAGACCCAGTACTTC. The full variable domain, its missing parts supplied by reference TRBV5-1 and TRBJ2-5, is KAGVTQTPRYLIKTRGQQVTLSCSPISGHRSVSWYQQTPGQGLQFLFEYFSETQRNKGNFPGRFSGRQFSNSRSEMNVSTLELGDSALYLCASSLDSSGFQETQYFGPGTRLLVL.